This TCR beta chain appears in the sequencing data of a study of PD-L1 blockade in urothelial cancer. Study results and limitations: Blood TCR clonality below the median before treatment was a predictor of better survival.

The ends were cut back, 4 bases at V and 7 bases at J, with 8 bases in the middle. This CDR3 contains 12 residues. Germline V gene sequence: CDR1 LNHDA, CDR2 SQIVND (reference sequence). Repertoires were generated with immunoSEQ multiplex PCR, while TCRdb's copy carries only in-frame clones and drops some. The table has some 77,000 clones, about 85% seen once. The table lists this clone with a count of one. Its antigen remains unidentified. The rearrangement links TRBV19 to TRBJ1-5, with D possibly being TRBD1 (5 bases). The origin of this receptor is a woman between 65 and 79 years old with urothelial cancer. The sequences come from PBMCs, collected around atezolizumab (anti-PD-L1) treatment. CDR3 residues: CASSKGWQPQHF. The CDR3 DNA is TGTGCCAGTAGTAAGGGGTGGCAGCCCCAGCATTTT.